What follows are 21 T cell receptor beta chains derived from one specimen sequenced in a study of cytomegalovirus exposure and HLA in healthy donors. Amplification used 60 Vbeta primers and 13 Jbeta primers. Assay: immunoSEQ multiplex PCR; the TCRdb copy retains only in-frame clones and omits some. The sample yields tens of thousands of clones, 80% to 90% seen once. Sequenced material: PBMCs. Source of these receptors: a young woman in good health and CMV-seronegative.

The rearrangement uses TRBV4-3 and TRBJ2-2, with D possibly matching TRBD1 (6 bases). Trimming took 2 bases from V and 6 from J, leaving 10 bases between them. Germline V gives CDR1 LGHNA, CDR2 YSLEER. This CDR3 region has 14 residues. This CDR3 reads CASSQQAGAGELFF. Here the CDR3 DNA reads TGCGCCAGCAGCCAACAGGCAGGGGCCGGGGAGCTGTTTTTT.

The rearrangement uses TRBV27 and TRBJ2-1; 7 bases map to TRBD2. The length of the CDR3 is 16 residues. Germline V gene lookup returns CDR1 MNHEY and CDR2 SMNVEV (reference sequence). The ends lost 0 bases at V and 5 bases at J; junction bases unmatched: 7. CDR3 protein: CASSLSNRGENNEQFF. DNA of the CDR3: TGTGCCAGCAGTTTATCGAACCGGGGGGAAAACAATGAGCAGTTCTTC.

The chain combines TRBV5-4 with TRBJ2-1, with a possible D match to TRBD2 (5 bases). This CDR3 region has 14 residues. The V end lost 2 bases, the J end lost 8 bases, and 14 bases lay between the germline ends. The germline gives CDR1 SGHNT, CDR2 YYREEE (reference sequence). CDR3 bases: TGTGCCAGCAGCTTCCCAGGAGGTCGGGATGAGCAGTTCTTC. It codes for CASSFPGGRDEQFF.

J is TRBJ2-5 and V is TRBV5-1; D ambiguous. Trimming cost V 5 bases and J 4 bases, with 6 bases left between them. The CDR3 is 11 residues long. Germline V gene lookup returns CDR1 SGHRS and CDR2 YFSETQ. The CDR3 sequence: CASSSRETQYF. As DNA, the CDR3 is TGCGCCAGCAGTTCGAGAGAGACCCAGTACTTC.

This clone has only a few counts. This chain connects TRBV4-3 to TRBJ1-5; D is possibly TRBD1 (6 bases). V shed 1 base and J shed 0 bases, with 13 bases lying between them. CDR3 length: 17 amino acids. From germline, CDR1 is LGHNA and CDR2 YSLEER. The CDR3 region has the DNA TGCGCCAGCAGCCAAGGATGGGCAGGGGATAGCAATCAGCCCCAGCATTTT. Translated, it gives CASSQGWAGDSNQPQHF.

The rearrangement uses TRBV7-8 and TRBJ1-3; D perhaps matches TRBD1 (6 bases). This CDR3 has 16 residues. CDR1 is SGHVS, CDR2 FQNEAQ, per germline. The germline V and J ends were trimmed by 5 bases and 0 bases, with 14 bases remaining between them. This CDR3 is CASSSNRDPSGNTIYF. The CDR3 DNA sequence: TGTGCCAGCAGCAGCAACAGGGACCCCTCTGGAAACACCATATATTTT.

Here the CDR3 reads CASSQTGVNTDTQYF. CDR3 nucleotides: TGTGCCAGCAGCCAAACAGGGGTAAACACAGATACGCAGTATTTT. The V call is TRBV7-3, the J call TRBJ2-3, with 7 bases lining up with TRBD1. From germline, CDR1 is SGHTA and CDR2 FQGTGA. CDR3 length: 15 residues. V gave up 5 bases and J gave up 2 bases; unmatched junction bases: 7.

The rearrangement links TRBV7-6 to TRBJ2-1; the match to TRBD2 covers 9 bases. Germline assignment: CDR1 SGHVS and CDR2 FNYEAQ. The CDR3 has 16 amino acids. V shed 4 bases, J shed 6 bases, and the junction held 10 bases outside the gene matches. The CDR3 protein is CASSSRGLAWGNEQFF. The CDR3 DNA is TGTGCCAGCAGCTCTAGAGGACTAGCGTGGGGCAATGAGCAGTTCTTC.

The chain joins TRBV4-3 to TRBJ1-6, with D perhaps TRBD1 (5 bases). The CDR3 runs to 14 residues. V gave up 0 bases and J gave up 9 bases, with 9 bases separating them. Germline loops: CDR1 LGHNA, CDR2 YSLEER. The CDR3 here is CASSQEGRSSPLHF. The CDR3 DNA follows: TGCGCCAGCAGCCAAGAGGGGCGTAGTTCACCCCTCCACTTT.

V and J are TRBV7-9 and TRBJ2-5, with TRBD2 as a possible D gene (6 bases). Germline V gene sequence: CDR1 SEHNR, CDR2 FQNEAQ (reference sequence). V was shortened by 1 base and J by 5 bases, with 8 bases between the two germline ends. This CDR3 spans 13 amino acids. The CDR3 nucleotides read TGTGCCAGCAGCTTAGTAGCGGTGGAGACCCAGTACTTC. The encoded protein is CASSLVAVETQYF.

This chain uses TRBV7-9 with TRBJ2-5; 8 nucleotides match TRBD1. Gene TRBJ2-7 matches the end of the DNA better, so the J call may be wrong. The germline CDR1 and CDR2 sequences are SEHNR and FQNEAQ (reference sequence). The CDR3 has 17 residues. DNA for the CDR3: TGTGCCAGCAGCCCCTGGGAATGGCAGGGGGCGACCTACGAGCAGTACTTC. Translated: CASSPWEWQGATYEQYF.

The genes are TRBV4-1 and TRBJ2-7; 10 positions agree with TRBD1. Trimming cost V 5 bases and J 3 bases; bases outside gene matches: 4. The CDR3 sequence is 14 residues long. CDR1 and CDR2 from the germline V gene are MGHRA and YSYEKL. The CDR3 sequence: CASSRDRGRYEQYF. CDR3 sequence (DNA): TGCGCCAGCAGCAGGGACAGGGGACGCTACGAGCAGTACTTC.

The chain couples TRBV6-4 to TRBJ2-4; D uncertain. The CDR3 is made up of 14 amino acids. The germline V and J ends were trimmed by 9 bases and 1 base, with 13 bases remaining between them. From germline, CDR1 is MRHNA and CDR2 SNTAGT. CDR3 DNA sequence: TGTGCCAGTAGATTAAAAGAGGCCAAAAACATTCAGTACTTC. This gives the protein CASRLKEAKNIQYF.

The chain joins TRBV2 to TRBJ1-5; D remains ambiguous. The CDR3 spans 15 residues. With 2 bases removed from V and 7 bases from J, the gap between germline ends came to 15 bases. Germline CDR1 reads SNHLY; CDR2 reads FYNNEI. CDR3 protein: CASSERSRTGQPQHF. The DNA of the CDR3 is TGTGCCAGCAGTGAAAGATCACGAACGGGGCAGCCCCAGCATTTT.

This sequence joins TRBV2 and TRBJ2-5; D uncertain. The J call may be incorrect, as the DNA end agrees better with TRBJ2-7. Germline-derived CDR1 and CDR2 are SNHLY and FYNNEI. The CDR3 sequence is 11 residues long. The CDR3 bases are TGTGCCAGCAGTGACGTTTACGAGCAGTACTTC. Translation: CASSDVYEQYF.

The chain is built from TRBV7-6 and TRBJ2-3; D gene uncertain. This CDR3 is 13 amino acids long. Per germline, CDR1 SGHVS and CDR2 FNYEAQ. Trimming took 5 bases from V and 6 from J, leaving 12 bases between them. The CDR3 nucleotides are TGTGCCAGCAGCCCCTCGCGGTGGGATACGCAGTATTTT. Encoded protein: CASSPSRWDTQYF.

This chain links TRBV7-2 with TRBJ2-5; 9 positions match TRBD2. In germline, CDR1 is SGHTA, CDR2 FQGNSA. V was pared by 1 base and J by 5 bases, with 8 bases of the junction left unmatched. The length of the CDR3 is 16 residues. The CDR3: CASSLVGAGGRETQYF. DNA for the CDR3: TGTGCCAGCAGCTTAGTTGGAGCGGGGGGACGGGAGACCCAGTACTTC.

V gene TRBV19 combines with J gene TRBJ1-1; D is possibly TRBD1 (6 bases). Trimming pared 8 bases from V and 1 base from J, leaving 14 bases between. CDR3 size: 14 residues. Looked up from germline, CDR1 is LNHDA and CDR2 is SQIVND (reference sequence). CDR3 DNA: TGTGCCAGTTCTTATCAGGGGAGGAACACTGAAGCTTTCTTT. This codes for CASSYQGRNTEAFF. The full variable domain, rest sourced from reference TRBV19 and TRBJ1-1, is DGGITQSPKYLFRKEGQNVTLSCEQNLNHDAMYWYRQDPGQGLRLIYYSQIVNDFQKGDIAEGYSVSREKKESFPLTVTSAQKNPTAFYLCASSYQGRNTEAFFGQGTRLTVV.

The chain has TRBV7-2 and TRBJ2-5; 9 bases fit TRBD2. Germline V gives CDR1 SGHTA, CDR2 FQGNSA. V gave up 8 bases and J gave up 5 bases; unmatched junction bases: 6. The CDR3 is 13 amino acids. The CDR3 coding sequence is TGTGCCAGCCGAGCGGGAGGCGGGGAGACCCAGTACTTC. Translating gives CASRAGGGETQYF.

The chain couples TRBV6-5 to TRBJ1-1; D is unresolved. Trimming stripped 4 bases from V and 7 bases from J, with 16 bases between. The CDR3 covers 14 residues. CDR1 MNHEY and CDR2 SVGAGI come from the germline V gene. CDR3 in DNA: TGTGCCAGCAGTTTCCGGGGATTCATGGGTGAAGCTTTCTTT. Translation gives CASSFRGFMGEAFF.

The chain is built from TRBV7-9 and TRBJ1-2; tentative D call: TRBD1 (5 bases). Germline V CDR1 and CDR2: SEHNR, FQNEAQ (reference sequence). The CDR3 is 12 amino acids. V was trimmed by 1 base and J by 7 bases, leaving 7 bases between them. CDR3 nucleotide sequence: TGTGCCAGCAGCTTAGAGGGGTGTGGCTACACCTTC. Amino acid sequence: CASSLEGCGYTF.